These T cell receptor beta chains were read from a single sample in a study of beta chain features in type 1 diabetes. The assay was immunoSEQ multiplex PCR, and TCRdb's table has in-frame clones only and misses some. The table lists 150,000 to 200,000 clones, around 8.6% of them singletons, with more than 0.45% in the top ten. The sequenced sample was central memory CD4+ T cells from blood. These receptors were obtained from a woman aged 18-29 years with type 1 diabetes. The CDR3 runs from the conserved cysteine through the conserved F or W. Each record gives: D gene, V gene, J gene, clone size, CDR3 protein, CDR3 DNA. D genes are given only for firm matches. Clone size is not always given. Where it is, it says once, few, many or a class for expanded clones.

TRBD2,TRBV6-5,TRBJ2-3,NA,CASNGGAIDTQYF,TGTGCCAGCAACGGGGGGGCCATAGATACGCAGTATTTT
NA,TRBV4-2,TRBJ2-5,few,CASSQDRETQYF,TGTGCCAGCAGCCAAGATCGGGAGACCCAGTACTTC
NA,TRBV29-1,TRBJ1-2,few,CSVGGELNNYGYTF,TGCAGCGTTGGCGGAGAACTGAATAACTATGGCTACACCTTC
TRBD1,TRBV18,TRBJ1-5,few,CASSLMGQDNQPQHF,TGTGCCAGCTCACTTATGGGACAGGACAATCAGCCCCAGCATTTT
TRBD1,TRBV7-2,TRBJ1-3,NA,CASSRDRNTIYF,TGTGCCAGCAGCCGGGACAGGAACACCATATATTTT
TRBD1,TRBV5-1,TRBJ2-7,NA,CASSGQAYEQYF,TGCGCCAGCAGCGGACAGGCCTACGAGCAGTACTTC
TRBD1,TRBV7-9,TRBJ1-4,NA,CASSSDRETNEKLFF,TGTGCCAGCAGCTCAGACAGGGAGACGAATGAAAAACTGTTTTTT
TRBD2,TRBV7-9,TRBJ2-7,few,CASSLASGRSEQYF,TGTGCCAGCAGCTTGGCAAGCGGGAGATCCGAGCAGTACTTC
TRBD2,TRBV29-1,TRBJ2-3,few,CSVEETSGPTDTQYF,TGCAGCGTTGAAGAGACTAGCGGGCCCACAGATACGCAGTATTTT
TRBD2,TRBV6-5,TRBJ2-5,NA,CASRTSEKTQYF,TGTGCCAGCCGGACTAGCGAAAAGACCCAGTACTTC